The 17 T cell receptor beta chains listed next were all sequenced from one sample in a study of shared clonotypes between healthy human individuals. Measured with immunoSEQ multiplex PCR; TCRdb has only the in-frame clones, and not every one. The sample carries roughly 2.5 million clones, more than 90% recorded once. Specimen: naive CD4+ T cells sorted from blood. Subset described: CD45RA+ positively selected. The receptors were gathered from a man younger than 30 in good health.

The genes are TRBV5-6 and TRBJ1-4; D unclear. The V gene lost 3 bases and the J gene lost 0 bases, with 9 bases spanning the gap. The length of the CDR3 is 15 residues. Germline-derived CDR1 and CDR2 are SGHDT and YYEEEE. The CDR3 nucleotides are TGTGCCAGCAGCTCCCCCGGGACAACTAATGAAAAACTGTTTTTT. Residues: CASSSPGTTNEKLFF.

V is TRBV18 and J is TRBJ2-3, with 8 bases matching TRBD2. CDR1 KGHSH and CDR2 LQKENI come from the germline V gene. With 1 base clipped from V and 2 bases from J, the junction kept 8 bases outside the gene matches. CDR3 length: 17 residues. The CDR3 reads CASSPLVAGGTTDTQYF. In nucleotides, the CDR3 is TGTGCCAGCTCACCACTGGTTGCGGGGGGCACCACAGATACGCAGTATTTT. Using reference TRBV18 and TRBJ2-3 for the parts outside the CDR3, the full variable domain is NAGVMQNPRHLVRRRGQEARLRCSPMKGHSHVYWYRQLPEEGLKFMVYLQKENIIDESGMPKERFSAEFPKEGPSILRIQQVVRGDSAAYFCASSPLVAGGTTDTQYFGPGTRLTVL.

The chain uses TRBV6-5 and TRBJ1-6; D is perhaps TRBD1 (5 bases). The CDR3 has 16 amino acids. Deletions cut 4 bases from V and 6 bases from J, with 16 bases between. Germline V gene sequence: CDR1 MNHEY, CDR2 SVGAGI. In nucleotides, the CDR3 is TGTGCCAGCAGTTCCCGGCAGCGACAGATTAATTCACCCCTCCACTTT. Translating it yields CASSSRQRQINSPLHF.

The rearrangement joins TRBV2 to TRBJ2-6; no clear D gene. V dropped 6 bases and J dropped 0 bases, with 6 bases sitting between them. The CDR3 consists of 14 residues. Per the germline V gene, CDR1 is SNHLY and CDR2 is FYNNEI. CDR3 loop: CASSPTSGANVLTF. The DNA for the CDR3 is TGTGCCAGCAGCCCCACCTCTGGGGCCAACGTCCTGACTTTC.

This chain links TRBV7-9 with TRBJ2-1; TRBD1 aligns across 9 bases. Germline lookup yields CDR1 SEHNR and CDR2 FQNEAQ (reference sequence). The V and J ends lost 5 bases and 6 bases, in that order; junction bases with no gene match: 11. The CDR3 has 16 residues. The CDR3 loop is CASSQGPGQGVNEQFF. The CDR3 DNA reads TGTGCCAGCAGCCAGGGGCCGGGACAGGGAGTCAATGAGCAGTTCTTC.

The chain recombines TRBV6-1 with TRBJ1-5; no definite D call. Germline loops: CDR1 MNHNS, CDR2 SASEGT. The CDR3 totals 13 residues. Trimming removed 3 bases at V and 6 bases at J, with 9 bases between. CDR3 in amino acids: CASSDRSAQPQHF. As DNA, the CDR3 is TGTGCCAGCAGTGATCGGTCTGCTCAGCCCCAGCATTTT.

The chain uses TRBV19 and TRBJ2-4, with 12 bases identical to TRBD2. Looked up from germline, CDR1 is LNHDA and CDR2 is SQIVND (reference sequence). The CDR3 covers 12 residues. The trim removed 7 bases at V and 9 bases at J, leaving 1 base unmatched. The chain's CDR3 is CASKTSGSIQYF. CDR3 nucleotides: TGTGCCAGTAAGACTAGCGGGAGCATTCAGTACTTC.

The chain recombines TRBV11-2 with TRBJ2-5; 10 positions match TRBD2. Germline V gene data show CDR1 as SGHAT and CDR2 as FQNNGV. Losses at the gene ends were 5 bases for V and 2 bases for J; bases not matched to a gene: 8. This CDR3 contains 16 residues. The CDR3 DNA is TGTGCCAGCAGCCAGCAGGCTAGCGGGAGACAAGAGACCCAGTACTTC. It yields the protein CASSQQASGRQETQYF.

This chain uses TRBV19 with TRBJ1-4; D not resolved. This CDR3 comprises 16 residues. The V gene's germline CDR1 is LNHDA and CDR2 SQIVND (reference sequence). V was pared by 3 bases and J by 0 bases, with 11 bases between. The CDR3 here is CASSITSGATNEKLFF. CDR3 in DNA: TGTGCCAGTAGTATCACCTCAGGAGCAACTAATGAAAAACTGTTTTTT.

CDR3 loop: CASSLTGQGVNSPLHF. CDR3 sequence (DNA): TGTGCCAGCAGTCTGACTGGACAGGGGGTTAATTCACCCCTCCACTTT. The V gene is TRBV2, the J gene TRBJ1-6; 10 bases agree with TRBD1. CDR3 length: 16 amino acids. In germline, CDR1 is SNHLY, CDR2 FYNNEI. With 5 bases clipped from V and 6 bases from J, the junction kept 7 bases outside the gene matches.

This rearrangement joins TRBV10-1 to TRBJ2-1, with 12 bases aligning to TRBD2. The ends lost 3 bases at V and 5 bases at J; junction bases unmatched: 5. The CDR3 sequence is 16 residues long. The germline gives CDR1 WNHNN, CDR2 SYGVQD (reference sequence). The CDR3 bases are TGCGCCAGCAGTGATCACGGACTAGCGGGGCACAATGAGCAGTTCTTC. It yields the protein CASSDHGLAGHNEQFF.

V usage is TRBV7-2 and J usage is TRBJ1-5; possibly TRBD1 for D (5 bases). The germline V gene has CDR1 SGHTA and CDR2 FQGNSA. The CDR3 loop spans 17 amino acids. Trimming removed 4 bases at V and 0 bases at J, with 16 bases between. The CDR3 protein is CASSSIAGTYSNQPQHF. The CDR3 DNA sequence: TGTGCCAGCAGCTCGATTGCCGGGACCTATAGCAATCAGCCCCAGCATTTT.

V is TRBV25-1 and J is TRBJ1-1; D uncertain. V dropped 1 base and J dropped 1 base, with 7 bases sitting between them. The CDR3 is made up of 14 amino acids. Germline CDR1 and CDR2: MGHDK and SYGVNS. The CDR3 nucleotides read TGTGCCAGCAGTGAATCTCTAGGGAACACTGAAGCTTTCTTT. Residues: CASSESLGNTEAFF. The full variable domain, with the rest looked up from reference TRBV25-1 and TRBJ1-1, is EADIYQTPRYLVIGTGKKITLECSQTMGHDKMYWYQQDPGMELHLIHYSYGVNSTEKGDLSSESTVSRIRTEHFPLTLESARPSHTSQYLCASSESLGNTEAFFGQGTRLTVV.

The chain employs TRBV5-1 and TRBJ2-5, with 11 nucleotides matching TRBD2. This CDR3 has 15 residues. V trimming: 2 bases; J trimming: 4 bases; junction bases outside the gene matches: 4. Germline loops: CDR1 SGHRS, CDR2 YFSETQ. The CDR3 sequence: CASSLTGTSGETQYF. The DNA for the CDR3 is TGCGCCAGCAGCTTAACCGGGACTAGCGGAGAGACCCAGTACTTC.

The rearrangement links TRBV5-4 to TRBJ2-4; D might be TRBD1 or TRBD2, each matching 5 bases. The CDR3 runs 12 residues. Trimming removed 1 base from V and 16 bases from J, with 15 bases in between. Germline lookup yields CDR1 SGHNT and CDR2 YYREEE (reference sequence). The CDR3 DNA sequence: TGTGCCAGCAGCTTGTTCGGGGACGCAACTTACTTC. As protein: CASSLFGDATYF. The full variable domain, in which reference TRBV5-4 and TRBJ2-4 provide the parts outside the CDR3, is ETGVTQSPTHLIKTRGQQVTLRCSSQSGHNTVSWYQQALGQGPQFIFQYYREEENGRGNFPPRFSGLQFPNYSSELNVNALELDDSALYLCASSLFGDATYFGAGTRLSVL.

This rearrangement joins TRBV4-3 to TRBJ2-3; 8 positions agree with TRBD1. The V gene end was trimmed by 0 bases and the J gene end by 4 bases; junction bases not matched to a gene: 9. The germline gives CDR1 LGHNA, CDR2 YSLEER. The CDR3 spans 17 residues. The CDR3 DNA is TGCGCCAGCAGCCAAGAGGTACAGGGGGGTTACGCAGATACGCAGTATTTT. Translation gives CASSQEVQGGYADTQYF.

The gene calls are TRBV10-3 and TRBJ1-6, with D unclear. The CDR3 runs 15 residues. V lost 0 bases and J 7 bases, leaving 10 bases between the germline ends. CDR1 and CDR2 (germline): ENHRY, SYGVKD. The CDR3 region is CAISESRGYNSPLHF. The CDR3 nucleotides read TGTGCCATCAGTGAGTCGAGAGGTTACAATTCACCCCTCCACTTT.